Following are 5 T cell receptor beta chains from one sample sequenced in a study of T cell clonality in common variable immunodeficiency. The method was immunoSEQ multiplex PCR; TCRdb's version includes in-frame clones alone and lacks a portion of them. The profile covers around 20,000 clones, none occurring a single time. For these receptors, no antigen is known. Study outcomes and limitations: Fewer deletions and N-nucleotide insertions were reportedly seen in common variable immunodeficiency TCR beta sequences.

Sequenced material: peripheral blood mononuclear cells. All receptors derive from a human donor with common variable immunodeficiency.

This clone occurred many times. The CDR3 goes on 3 residues after the read ends, and that part is filled in from the germline J gene. This chain connects TRBV5-1 to TRBJ2-5, with a weak D call TRBD1 (5 bases). The CDR3 spans 14 residues. V dropped 0 bases and J dropped 1 base, with 7 bases sitting between them. Germline V CDR1 and CDR2: SGHRS, YFSETQ. The CDR3 DNA, read in part, is TGCGCCAGCAGCTTGGCCAGGGTCCAAGAGACC. As protein: CASSLARVQET. The whole CDR3 protein is CASSLARVQETQYF.

Many counts were recorded for this clone. Read sequence stops 3 residues before the CDR3 end, and the germline J gene provides the missing end. The chain links TRBV12-3 or TRBV12-4 to TRBJ1-5; D gene ambiguous. This CDR3 comprises 12 residues. V gave up 3 bases and J gave up 9 bases, with 9 bases separating them. CDR3 loop: CASSFGLRPQHF. CDR3 DNA (partial): TGTGCCAGCAGTTTCGGTCTTAGGCCC.

Ten or more counts support this clone. The read finishes 3 residues shy of the CDR3 end, and the germline J gene is used to complete it. V and J are TRBV7-2 and TRBJ1-4; no clear D gene. The CDR3 consists of 14 residues. V shed 3 bases and J shed 7 bases, with 12 bases lying between them. Germline V gene data show CDR1 as SGHTA and CDR2 as FQGNSA. The part of the CDR3 DNA that was read is TGTGCCAGCAGCTTGTGGAGGGTGGGTGAAAAA. Its translation: CASSLWRVGEK. The whole CDR3 protein is CASSLWRVGEKLFF.

This clone was recorded many times. The CDR3 loop reads CASRDTLFNGYTF. The CDR3 DNA, read in part, is TGTGCCAGCCGGGACACTCTTTTCAATGGC. The rearrangement links TRBV6-2 or TRBV6-3 to TRBJ1-2, with D perhaps TRBD1 (6 bases). The read ends 3 residues shy of where the CDR3 ends; the end is completed using the germline J gene. Between the trimmed V and J ends, which lost 8 bases and 6 bases, there was a span of 16 bases. Per the germline V gene, CDR1 is MNHEY and CDR2 is SVGEGT. The CDR3 is made up of 13 amino acids.

This clone was seen many times. The missing CDR3 end, 3 residues past where the read stops, is filled in from the germline J gene. The chain carries TRBV7-9 and TRBJ1-2, with 8 bases that match TRBD1. Trimming took 5 bases from V and 6 from J; bases not matched to a gene: 8. From germline, CDR1 is SEHNR and CDR2 FQNEAQ (reference sequence). The CDR3 consists of 14 residues. This CDR3 is CASSTPGTGHGYTF. Partial CDR3 DNA: TGTGCCAGCAGCACACCCGGGACAGGTCATGGC. The variable domain in full, completed from reference TRBV7-9 and TRBJ1-2, reads DTGVSQNPRHKITKRGQNVTFRCDPISEHNRLYWYRQTLGQGPEFLTYFQNEAQLEKSRLLSDRFSAERPKGSFSTLEIQRTEQGDSAMYLCASSTPGTGHGYTFGSGTRLTVV.